Listed below are T cell receptor beta chains from one sample, sequenced in a study of T cell changes during pregnancy in multiple sclerosis. This table comes from immunoSEQ multiplex PCR, and its TCRdb copy is limited to in-frame clones, with some not included. The profile shows some 45,000 clones, around 95% of them singletons. Sequenced here: CD8+ T cells from peripheral blood mononuclear cells, sampled in the first trimester of pregnancy. Source of these receptors: a female donor with multiple sclerosis, enrolled in a pregnancy study. CDR3s include the opening cysteine and the closing phenylalanine or tryptophan. Fields, in order: J gene, D gene, V gene, clone size, CDR3 DNA, CDR3 protein. D genes are given only for firm matches. Size values are once, few and many counts, or a class for expanded clones, and some rows have none.

j_call: TRBJ2-3
d_call: TRBD2
v_call: TRBV4-2
clone_size: NA
cdr3_nt: TGTGCCAGCAGCCAAGAACAGCGGGGAGGTACCACAGATACGCAGTATTTT
cdr3_aa: CASSQEQRGGTTDTQYF

j_call: TRBJ2-2
d_call: NA
v_call: TRBV19
clone_size: NA
cdr3_nt: TGTGCCAGTAGTATCGGGTCCGGGGAGCTGTTTTTT
cdr3_aa: CASSIGSGELFF

j_call: TRBJ1-4
d_call: NA
v_call: TRBV27
clone_size: once
cdr3_nt: TGTGCCAGCCGACCCCTCTCAGATCGGAGGGAAAAACTGTTTTTT
cdr3_aa: CASRPLSDRREKLFF

j_call: TRBJ1-3
d_call: NA
v_call: TRBV25-1
clone_size: NA
cdr3_nt: TGTGCCAGCAGTGAAGTGGGGCCCTCTGGAAACACCATATATTTT
cdr3_aa: CASSEVGPSGNTIYF

j_call: TRBJ2-1
d_call: TRBD2
v_call: TRBV14
clone_size: NA
cdr3_nt: TGTGCCAGCAGCCAAGTAGGGAGGGATCGGCAGTTCTTC
cdr3_aa: CASSQVGRDRQFF

j_call: TRBJ2-2
d_call: TRBD2
v_call: TRBV28
clone_size: NA
cdr3_nt: TGTGCCAGCAGTTTAGTAGCGGGAGGGAACACCGGGGAGCTGTTTTTT
cdr3_aa: CASSLVAGGNTGELFF

j_call: TRBJ1-1
d_call: TRBD1
v_call: TRBV28
clone_size: many
cdr3_nt: TGTGCCAGCAGTTTAAGGGGGACAGGGTATGCTTTCTTT
cdr3_aa: CASSLRGTGYAFF

j_call: TRBJ1-1
d_call: TRBD1
v_call: TRBV6-5
clone_size: NA
cdr3_nt: TGTGCCAGCAGGACAGGGGCCACTGAAGCTTTCTTT
cdr3_aa: CASRTGATEAFF

j_call: TRBJ1-5
d_call: TRBD1
v_call: TRBV6-5
clone_size: few
cdr3_nt: TGTGCCAGCACATACCCAAACAGGGGCCAGCCCCAGCATTTT
cdr3_aa: CASTYPNRGQPQHF

j_call: TRBJ1-4
d_call: TRBD1
v_call: TRBV11-2
clone_size: NA
cdr3_nt: TGTGCCAGCAGCTTAGACCCGGACAGGGAGAATGAAAAACTGTTTTTT
cdr3_aa: CASSLDPDRENEKLFF

j_call: TRBJ2-3
d_call: TRBD1
v_call: TRBV13
clone_size: NA
cdr3_nt: TGTGCCAGCAGCTCCACAGGGGGCCGAGGACTTAGCACAGATACGCAGTATTTT
cdr3_aa: CASSSTGGRGLSTDTQYF

j_call: TRBJ1-1
d_call: TRBD1
v_call: TRBV27
clone_size: NA
cdr3_nt: TGTGCCAGCAGTGTACAGGGGGGTACTGAAGCTTTCTTT
cdr3_aa: CASSVQGGTEAFF

j_call: TRBJ2-7
d_call: NA
v_call: TRBV6-6
clone_size: NA
cdr3_nt: TGTGCCAGCAGTTATGAAGGGGTCTCCTACGAGCAGTACTTC
cdr3_aa: CASSYEGVSYEQYF

j_call: TRBJ2-5
d_call: TRBD1
v_call: TRBV11-2
clone_size: NA
cdr3_nt: TGTGCCAGCAGCTCCCGGGACAGCTTCCTCCAAGAGACCCAGTACTTC
cdr3_aa: CASSSRDSFLQETQYF

j_call: TRBJ1-1
d_call: NA
v_call: TRBV9
clone_size: few
cdr3_nt: TGTGCCAGCAGCCCCAGTAAGAACACTGAAGCTTTCTTT
cdr3_aa: CASSPSKNTEAFF

j_call: TRBJ1-1
d_call: NA
v_call: TRBV29-1
clone_size: NA
cdr3_nt: TGCAGCGTTGTTCGGGGGGTAATTAACACTGAAGCTTTCTTT
cdr3_aa: CSVVRGVINTEAFF

j_call: TRBJ2-7
d_call: NA
v_call: TRBV5-1
clone_size: many
cdr3_nt: TGCGCCAGCAGCCCGGGAACCTACGAGCAGTACTTC
cdr3_aa: CASSPGTYEQYF

j_call: TRBJ2-7
d_call: TRBD2
v_call: TRBV27
clone_size: NA
cdr3_nt: TGTGCCAGCAGTTTTGGCGGGAGTTACGAGCAGTACTTC
cdr3_aa: CASSFGGSYEQYF

j_call: TRBJ1-1
d_call: NA
v_call: TRBV30
clone_size: NA
cdr3_nt: TGTGCCTGGAGTCATCTAGGAGGTTCTGAAGCTTTCTTT
cdr3_aa: CAWSHLGGSEAFF

j_call: TRBJ2-1
d_call: NA
v_call: TRBV4-3
clone_size: NA
cdr3_nt: TGCGCCAGCAGCCAAGCGAGTGATAACTACAATGAGCAGTTCTTC
cdr3_aa: CASSQASDNYNEQFF

j_call: TRBJ2-7
d_call: NA
v_call: TRBV27
clone_size: NA
cdr3_nt: TGTGCCAGCAGTTTTGGCACAAACTACGAGCAGTACTTC
cdr3_aa: CASSFGTNYEQYF

j_call: TRBJ1-1
d_call: NA
v_call: TRBV7-7
clone_size: NA
cdr3_nt: TGTGCCAGCAGCTTAGGAGGAGGTACTGAAGCTTTCTTT
cdr3_aa: CASSLGGGTEAFF

j_call: TRBJ2-1
d_call: NA
v_call: TRBV29-1
clone_size: NA
cdr3_nt: TGCAGCGTCCCTAGCTACCATGAGCAGTTCTTC
cdr3_aa: CSVPSYHEQFF

j_call: TRBJ1-5
d_call: TRBD1
v_call: TRBV7-9
clone_size: NA
cdr3_nt: TGTGCCAGCAGCGCGGGGACAGGAAGGGGCGTCCAGCCCCAGCATTTT
cdr3_aa: CASSAGTGRGVQPQHF

j_call: TRBJ2-7
d_call: NA
v_call: TRBV27
clone_size: NA
cdr3_nt: TGTGCCAGCAGTTTAGAGGGGGTCACCCTTTACGAGCAGTACTTC
cdr3_aa: CASSLEGVTLYEQYF

j_call: TRBJ2-5
d_call: TRBD1
v_call: TRBV11-2
clone_size: NA
cdr3_nt: TGTGCCAGCAGCTTAGATGTCAGGGGGCAAGAGACCCAGTACTTC
cdr3_aa: CASSLDVRGQETQYF

j_call: TRBJ1-2
d_call: TRBD1
v_call: TRBV28
clone_size: once
cdr3_nt: TGTGCCAGCAGTACCGGGACAGGGAGCCATAACTATGGCTACACCTTC
cdr3_aa: CASSTGTGSHNYGYTF

j_call: TRBJ2-5
d_call: NA
v_call: TRBV28
clone_size: once
cdr3_nt: TGTGCCAGCAGTTCCCCGTGGACAGCACTCAACCAAGAGACCCAGTACTTC
cdr3_aa: CASSSPWTALNQETQYF

j_call: TRBJ1-1
d_call: NA
v_call: TRBV5-1
clone_size: NA
cdr3_nt: TGCGCCAGCAGCCCTACTACAGGGACTGAAGCTTTCTTT
cdr3_aa: CASSPTTGTEAFF

j_call: TRBJ2-1
d_call: TRBD1
v_call: TRBV7-9
clone_size: NA
cdr3_nt: TGTGCCAGCAGCTCAACCTCGGGACAGGCCTACAATGAGCAGTTCTTC
cdr3_aa: CASSSTSGQAYNEQFF

j_call: TRBJ2-3
d_call: NA
v_call: TRBV2
clone_size: NA
cdr3_nt: TGTGCCAGCAGATCAGTGACTAGCACAGATACGCAGTATTTT
cdr3_aa: CASRSVTSTDTQYF

j_call: TRBJ2-3
d_call: TRBD2
v_call: TRBV4-1
clone_size: NA
cdr3_nt: TGCGCCAGCAGTCCGGGGACTAGCGGGAATCTGGATACGCAGTATTTT
cdr3_aa: CASSPGTSGNLDTQYF

j_call: TRBJ1-1
d_call: NA
v_call: TRBV4-1
clone_size: NA
cdr3_nt: TGCGCCAGCAGCCAAGAGTCAACAGCCATGAACACTGAAGCTTTCTTT
cdr3_aa: CASSQESTAMNTEAFF

j_call: TRBJ2-3
d_call: NA
v_call: TRBV4-3
clone_size: NA
cdr3_nt: TGCGCCAGCAGCCAGGAAAGTGGGCTCACAGATACGCAGTATTTT
cdr3_aa: CASSQESGLTDTQYF

j_call: TRBJ1-2
d_call: TRBD1
v_call: TRBV7-9
clone_size: NA
cdr3_nt: TGTGCCAGCAGCTCCCAGGGGGCTGACTATGGCTACACCTTC
cdr3_aa: CASSSQGADYGYTF

j_call: TRBJ1-1
d_call: NA
v_call: TRBV7-9
clone_size: once
cdr3_nt: TGTGCCAGCAGCTTAGTATCCAGGGACTATGAAGCTTTCTTT
cdr3_aa: CASSLVSRDYEAFF

j_call: TRBJ2-7
d_call: TRBD2
v_call: TRBV7-8
clone_size: NA
cdr3_nt: TGTGCCAGCAGCTCGGAGCGGATAGCGGGGGGCCCCACCTACGAGCAGTACTTC
cdr3_aa: CASSSERIAGGPTYEQYF

j_call: TRBJ1-1
d_call: NA
v_call: TRBV7-9
clone_size: NA
cdr3_nt: TGTGCCAGCAGCTCCCCCAGGGATATTGAAGCTTTCTTT
cdr3_aa: CASSSPRDIEAFF

j_call: TRBJ2-7
d_call: TRBD1
v_call: TRBV7-2
clone_size: NA
cdr3_nt: TGTGCCAGCAGCTGGGGACAGGGCCCCTACGAGCAGTACTTC
cdr3_aa: CASSWGQGPYEQYF

j_call: TRBJ1-5
d_call: TRBD1
v_call: TRBV27
clone_size: NA
cdr3_nt: TGTGCCAGCAGCCTAGCCGGGACAGCTAATCAGCCCCAGCATTTT
cdr3_aa: CASSLAGTANQPQHF

j_call: TRBJ2-6
d_call: NA
v_call: TRBV19
clone_size: once
cdr3_nt: TGTGCCACCAATGGGGCCAACGTCCTGACTTTC
cdr3_aa: CATNGANVLTF

j_call: TRBJ2-1
d_call: NA
v_call: TRBV4-3
clone_size: once
cdr3_nt: TGCGCCAGCAGCCAATTCTCAAGGGGCGGCAATGAGCAGTTCTTC
cdr3_aa: CASSQFSRGGNEQFF

j_call: TRBJ1-2
d_call: NA
v_call: TRBV5-6
clone_size: NA
cdr3_nt: TGTGCCAGCCAACCCCCTAGGGGGAATGGCTACACCTTC
cdr3_aa: CASQPPRGNGYTF

j_call: TRBJ2-2
d_call: TRBD2
v_call: TRBV10-1
clone_size: NA
cdr3_nt: TGCGCCAGCAGTAATACGGGACTAGGGTTACCCGGGGAGCTGTTTTTT
cdr3_aa: CASSNTGLGLPGELFF

j_call: TRBJ1-1
d_call: TRBD1
v_call: TRBV4-1
clone_size: NA
cdr3_nt: TGCGCCAGCAGCCAGGGACAGGGCGTCACTGAAGCTTTCTTT
cdr3_aa: CASSQGQGVTEAFF

j_call: TRBJ2-1
d_call: NA
v_call: TRBV4-1
clone_size: NA
cdr3_nt: TGCGCCAGCACCGGGGGCAATGAGCAGTTCTTC
cdr3_aa: CASTGGNEQFF